Each of the 28 T cell receptor beta chains below was sequenced from the same sample in a study of cytomegalovirus exposure and HLA in healthy donors. The PCR was carried out with 60 Vbeta primers and 13 Jbeta primers. TCRdb's copy holds only in-frame clones and misses some; the assay was immunoSEQ multiplex PCR. This repertoire shows 96,000 or so clones, roughly 74% found once; its top ten account for 11% to 15%. The sample taken for sequencing was PBMCs. These receptors were obtained from a woman between 65 and 79 years old in good health and CMV-seropositive.

The rearrangement joins TRBV5-1 to TRBJ2-1, with 10 bases aligning to TRBD1. After removal of 0 bases from V and 3 bases from J, the junction contained 3 bases not matched to a gene. Germline V lookup: CDR1 SGHRS, CDR2 YFSETQ. The CDR3 runs 16 residues. The CDR3 sequence is CASSLDGTGDYNEQFF. CDR3 sequence (DNA): TGCGCCAGCAGCTTGGATGGGACAGGGGACTACAATGAGCAGTTCTTC.

The rearrangement joins TRBV6-1 to TRBJ2-1, with D possibly matching TRBD1 (5 bases). Trimming shortened V by 8 bases and J by 0 bases, and 11 bases separated the two germline ends. The CDR3 length is 14 residues. Per germline, CDR1 MNHNS and CDR2 SASEGT. CDR3 protein: CASWGRSSYNEQFF. The DNA for the CDR3 is TGTGCCAGCTGGGGCAGGAGCTCCTACAATGAGCAGTTCTTC.

V is TRBV10-1 and J is TRBJ2-2; TRBD1 agrees at 8 bases. The CDR3 has 16 amino acids. The germline CDR1 and CDR2 sequences are WNHNN and SYGVQD (reference sequence). V shed 3 bases, J shed 0 bases, and the junction held 3 bases outside the gene matches. The DNA for the CDR3 is TGCGCCAGCAGTGACCCCAGGGGGCCGAACACCGGGGAGCTGTTTTTT. It specifies CASSDPRGPNTGELFF.

The chain is built from TRBV19 and TRBJ2-4; 7 positions agree with TRBD1. Unmatched junction bases numbered 7, after V lost 1 base and J lost 4 bases. Germline assignment: CDR1 LNHDA and CDR2 SQIVND (reference sequence). This CDR3 region has 16 residues. The CDR3 is CASSIAEGAAKNIQYF. The CDR3, as DNA: TGTGCCAGTAGTATAGCCGAGGGGGCGGCTAAAAACATTCAGTACTTC.

Only a few counts were recorded for this clone. This chain joins TRBV4-3 and TRBJ2-1; the match to TRBD1 covers 8 bases. CDR1 and CDR2 from the germline V gene are LGHNA and YSLEER. The CDR3 runs 17 residues. J gave up 5 bases and V 0 bases, and 9 bases lay outside the gene matches. CDR3: CASSQDRDRGDHNEQFF. CDR3 bases: TGCGCCAGCAGCCAAGATCGTGACAGGGGCGATCACAATGAGCAGTTCTTC.

The V and J genes are TRBV18 and TRBJ1-2, with 7 bases fitting TRBD1. The CDR3 has 14 residues. After removal of 0 bases from V and 7 bases from J, the junction contained 5 bases not matched to a gene. CDR1 KGHSH and CDR2 LQKENI come from the germline V gene. CDR3 nucleotides: TGTGCCAGCTCACCACCGACAGGGTATGTTGGCTACACCTTC. Translating it yields CASSPPTGYVGYTF.

The chain uses TRBV19 and TRBJ1-5, with D possibly TRBD1 on 5 matching bases. Looked up from germline, CDR1 is LNHDA and CDR2 is SQIVND (reference sequence). The CDR3 extends over 15 amino acids. The germline V and J ends were trimmed by 4 bases and 9 bases, with 19 bases remaining between them. The DNA of the CDR3 is TGTGCCAGTAGTACGCGGGGACCGCGCGCGAGGCCCCAGCATTTT. Translated, it gives CASSTRGPRARPQHF.

This clone was detected once. Mismatch with germline at one junction end may stem from a read error. The genes are TRBV7-9 and TRBJ2-2; possible D gene TRBD2, 6 bases. This CDR3 is 16 amino acids long. Germline V gene lookup returns CDR1 SEHNR and CDR2 FQNEAQ (reference sequence). The CDR3 here is CSSSFYRGRFPGELFF. The CDR3 DNA reads TGTTCCAGCAGCTTTTATCGTGGGAGGTTTCCCGGGGAGCTGTTTTTT.

This chain joins TRBV5-8 and TRBJ2-7; D might be TRBD1 (6 bases). CDR3 length equals 16 residues. The ends were cut back, 4 bases at V and 2 bases at J, with 19 bases in the middle. Looked up from germline, CDR1 is SGHTS and CDR2 is YDEGEE. The CDR3 here is CASSHRTVPFPYEQYF. DNA for the CDR3: TGTGCCAGCAGCCACCGGACAGTTCCGTTTCCCTACGAGCAGTACTTC.

This clone was counted a few times. J is TRBJ2-1 and V is TRBV30, with a weak D call TRBD2 (6 bases). V gave up 3 bases and J gave up 6 bases, with 12 bases separating them. CDR3 size: 13 residues. The germline CDR1 and CDR2 sequences are GTSNPN and SVGIG (reference sequence). CDR3 protein: CAWSAGFSNEQFF. The CDR3 coding sequence is TGTGCCTGGAGCGCGGGGTTTAGCAATGAGCAGTTCTTC.

V and J are TRBV6-5 and TRBJ2-3, with 9 nucleotides matching TRBD2. The CDR3 consists of 14 residues. The V and J ends lost 6 bases and 2 bases, in that order; junction bases with no gene match: 3. The germline gives CDR1 MNHEY, CDR2 SVGAGI. CDR3 in DNA: TGTGCCAGCAGCAGACTAGCGGCCACAGATACGCAGTATTTT. It yields the protein CASSRLAATDTQYF.

The chain employs TRBV2 and TRBJ2-2, with TRBD1 as a possible D gene (5 bases). Germline V gene lookup returns CDR1 SNHLY and CDR2 FYNNEI. The V end was cut by 7 bases, the J end by 4 bases, with 10 bases between. This CDR3 spans 13 amino acids. The CDR3 reads CASIRDSTGELFF. The CDR3 nucleotides read TGTGCCAGCATCAGAGACAGCACCGGGGAGCTGTTTTTT.

This clone showed up just once. V is TRBV10-2 and J is TRBJ1-4; no clear D. V lost 7 bases to trimming and J lost 5 bases, with 8 bases between them. CDR3 length equals 12 residues. Germline V gives CDR1 WSHSY, CDR2 SAAADI. In DNA, the CDR3 is TGCGCCAGCACCGCGGGAAATGAAAAACTGTTTTTT. Protein sequence: CASTAGNEKLFF.

This clone was found a few times. This chain uses TRBV28 with TRBJ2-7, with 8 bases fitting TRBD2. V lost 9 bases, J lost 5 bases, and 9 bases stayed unmatched. The CDR3 has 13 amino acids. CDR1 and CDR2 (germline): MDHEN, SYDVKM. In nucleotides, the CDR3 is TGTGCCAGTACTGGCGGGGGGAGCGACGAGCAGTACTTC. Its protein product is CASTGGGSDEQYF. The full variable domain, rest sourced from reference TRBV28 and TRBJ2-7, is DVKVTQSSRYLVKRTGEKVFLECVQDMDHENMFWYRQDPGLGLRLIYFSYDVKMKEKGDIPEGYSVSREKKERFSLILESASTNQTSMYLCASTGGGSDEQYFGPGTRLTVT.

The chain links TRBV11-2 to TRBJ2-5; D not certain. CDR1 is SGHAT, CDR2 FQNNGV, per germline. The length of the CDR3 is 10 residues. Trimming cost V 1 base and J 11 bases, with 5 bases left between them. The CDR3 region has the DNA TGTGCCAGCAGCTTAGTGGAGCAGTACTTC. This encodes CASSLVEQYF.

The gene calls are TRBV28 and TRBJ2-4; possible D gene TRBD1, 5 bases. The CDR3 has 14 residues. Germline CDR1 and CDR2: MDHEN and SYDVKM. V gave up 4 bases and J gave up 3 bases, with 10 bases separating them. The CDR3 loop is CASSSQGNKNIQYF. In DNA, the CDR3 is TGTGCCAGCAGTTCCCAGGGTAACAAAAACATTCAGTACTTC.

The table lists this clone with a few counts. The chain employs TRBV6-5 and TRBJ1-4, with D perhaps TRBD1 (5 bases). V was clipped by 6 bases and J by 6 bases, with 17 bases between them. This CDR3 region has 15 residues. In germline, CDR1 is MNHEY, CDR2 SVGAGI. CDR3 nucleotides: TGTGCCAGCAGGAAGGGCCAGGGCTTCGATGAAAAACTGTTTTTT. Translated: CASRKGQGFDEKLFF.

CDR3 sequence: CASSTPGLAGTRGVEFF. CDR3 DNA: TGTGCCAGCAGCACCCCGGGACTAGCGGGCACCAGGGGAGTGGAGTTCTTC. V usage is TRBV2 and J usage is TRBJ2-1; 12 bases match TRBD2. The CDR3 is 17 residues long. The germline gives CDR1 SNHLY, CDR2 FYNNEI. Unmatched junction bases numbered 20, after V lost 6 bases and J lost 14 bases.

The chain links TRBV7-2 to TRBJ1-5; 7 positions match TRBD1. The ends lost 5 bases at V and 6 bases at J; junction bases unmatched: 10. CDR1 and CDR2 (germline): SGHTA, FQGNSA. The CDR3 has 15 residues. The CDR3 bases are TGTGCCAGCAGCCCTAATGAGGGGGCTGCTCAGCCCCAGCATTTT. Translated, it gives CASSPNEGAAQPQHF. Combining the CDR3 with reference TRBV7-2 and TRBJ1-5 gives the whole variable domain GAGVSQSPSNKVTEKGKDVELRCDPISGHTALYWYRQSLGQGLEFLIYFQGNSAPDKSGLPSDRFSAERTGGSVSTLTIQRTQQEDSAVYLCASSPNEGAAQPQHFGDGTRLSIL.

The chain couples TRBV18 to TRBJ2-7; TRBD2 is a possible D gene (5 bases). Germline CDR1 reads KGHSH; CDR2 reads LQKENI. V lost 0 bases and J 6 bases, leaving 12 bases between the germline ends. CDR3 length: 14 amino acids. The CDR3 is CASSPPDPSGEQYF. DNA for the CDR3: TGTGCCAGCTCACCACCGGATCCGAGCGGCGAGCAGTACTTC.

Only one count was recorded for this clone. The rearrangement joins TRBV18 to TRBJ1-4; 7 positions agree with TRBD1. Germline loops: CDR1 KGHSH, CDR2 LQKENI. V lost 2 bases to trimming and J lost 8 bases; unmatched junction nucleotides: 8. The CDR3 is 15 amino acids. CDR3 sequence: CASSPKQGFSEKLFF. The DNA of the CDR3 is TGTGCCAGCTCACCAAAACAGGGGTTTAGCGAAAAACTGTTTTTT.

The chain is built from TRBV7-2 and TRBJ2-1; 9 bases match TRBD2. The V and J ends lost 4 bases and 7 bases, in that order; junction bases with no gene match: 5. Germline V gene data show CDR1 as SGHTA and CDR2 as FQGNSA. The CDR3 spans 14 residues. The CDR3 sequence is CASSSRTSENEQFF. The CDR3 coding sequence is TGTGCCAGCAGCTCCAGGACTAGCGAGAATGAGCAGTTCTTC.

The chain has TRBV7-3 and TRBJ2-5; D gene uncertain. The length of the CDR3 is 13 residues. Germline V gene lookup returns CDR1 SGHTA and CDR2 FQGTGA. V shed 4 bases and J shed 1 base, with 7 bases lying between them. CDR3 coding DNA: TGTGCCAGCAGCTCCATGGCCCAAGAGACCCAGTACTTC. This translates into CASSSMAQETQYF.

This CDR3 is CASSLDSRTGMYEQYF. As DNA, the CDR3 is TGTGCCAGCAGCTTAGATTCCCGGACAGGGATGTACGAGCAGTACTTC. V and J are TRBV11-2 and TRBJ2-7, with 8 positions matching TRBD1. V was clipped by 0 bases and J by 4 bases; unmatched bases: 8. Germline V lookup: CDR1 SGHAT, CDR2 FQNNGV. This CDR3 has 16 amino acids.

CDR3 amino acids: CASSPGGTGDSWGYTF. CDR3 nucleotide sequence: TGTGCCAGCAGCCCCGGCGGGACAGGGGACTCCTGGGGCTACACCTTC. The rearrangement uses TRBV7-9 and TRBJ1-2, with 10 bases that match TRBD1. The length of the CDR3 is 16 residues. V was pared by 5 bases and J by 8 bases, with 14 bases of the junction left unmatched. Germline V gene lookup returns CDR1 SEHNR and CDR2 FQNEAQ (reference sequence).

The genes are TRBV11-3 and TRBJ2-7, with D perhaps matching TRBD2 (5 bases). Germline lookup yields CDR1 SGHNT and CDR2 YENEEA. V lost 6 bases to trimming and J lost 0 bases, with 18 bases between them. The CDR3 is 16 residues long. Here the CDR3 reads CASSFSFRRSSYEQYF. The CDR3 DNA sequence: TGTGCCAGCAGTTTTAGTTTTCGGAGGAGCTCCTACGAGCAGTACTTC.

The chain employs TRBV4-3 and TRBJ1-4; no clear D. Germline loops: CDR1 LGHNA, CDR2 YSLEER. V gave up 1 base and J gave up 0 bases, with 9 bases separating them. The CDR3 spans 16 residues. CDR3 residues: CASSQGAIATNEKLFF. The CDR3 DNA reads TGCGCCAGCAGCCAAGGCGCCATTGCAACTAATGAAAAACTGTTTTTT.

This clone was recorded a few times. This chain's CDR3 is CASSPGQFNQPQHF. DNA for the CDR3: TGTGCCAGCAGCCCCGGACAGTTCAATCAGCCCCAGCATTTT. The gene calls are TRBV28 and TRBJ1-5, with D possibly being TRBD1 (6 bases). The CDR3 has 14 residues. V lost 6 bases and J lost 3, with 12 bases in between. Germline lookup yields CDR1 MDHEN and CDR2 SYDVKM.